The clone carrying this TCR beta chain was counted between two and nine times. An end of the junction does not agree with germline; a read error may underlie this. The entry originates in a study of blood T cells in healthy people across ages. The CDR3 extends over 13 amino acids. The V gene's germline CDR1 is ENHRY and CDR2 SYGVKD. A second PCR of 7 to 11 cycles used a sample-barcoded 5' primer and a J-beta primer mix. Individual samples furnished no less than 3 million CDR3-containing paired-end reads apiece. Each CDR3 protein is one row after TCRdb ran MiXCR on the 5' RACE reads. Seen here are approximately 360,000 distinct CDR3 sequences, about half observed once, and the top ten hold under 60%. PBMCs, at least 6.5 million per sample, were isolated.

Sequenced input: blood. The gene calls are TRBV10-3 and TRBJ1-2, with unresolved D. The sequence derives from a man between 60 and 75 years old in good health. CDR3 DNA sequence: TGTGCCAGCAGTTCCCGTGGGTACTATGGCTACACCTTC. Its translation is CASSSRGYYGYTF.